Below, 32 T cell receptor beta chains from the same sample are listed, as sequenced in a study of cytomegalovirus exposure and HLA in healthy donors. The PCR made use of 60 Vbeta and 13 Jbeta primers. Produced via immunoSEQ multiplex PCR; TCRdb's table is partial and in-frame only. The table shows about 190,000 clones, with around 83% occurring only once. Material: PBMCs. All receptors come from a woman between 50 and 59 years old in good health and CMV-seropositive.

This chain links TRBV29-1 with TRBJ1-6; possibly TRBD1 for D (6 bases). Trimming shortened V by 4 bases and J by 9 bases, and 13 bases separated the two germline ends. This CDR3 spans 13 amino acids. CDR1 is SQVTM, CDR2 ANQGSEA, per germline. The CDR3 here is CSVAAGEFSPLHF. Here the CDR3 DNA reads TGCAGCGTTGCCGCAGGGGAGTTTTCACCCCTCCACTTT.

The chain employs TRBV5-1 and TRBJ2-5; 7 nucleotides match TRBD2. CDR1 is SGHRS, CDR2 YFSETQ, per germline. There are 15 residues in the CDR3. V shed 0 bases and J 3 bases; nucleotides not matched to a gene: 5. The CDR3: CASSLGLARKETQYF. DNA of the CDR3: TGCGCCAGCAGCTTGGGACTAGCAAGAAAAGAGACCCAGTACTTC.

The chain joins TRBV5-1 to TRBJ1-1; TRBD1 might be the D (5 bases). Trimming removed 1 base from V and 6 bases from J, with 10 bases in between. The CDR3 is made up of 13 amino acids. The germline CDR1 and CDR2 sequences are SGHRS and YFSETQ. For the CDR3, the DNA is TGCGCCAGCAGCTTGAATCAGGGTCCTGAAGCTTTCTTT. Translated: CASSLNQGPEAFF.

This chain connects TRBV9 to TRBJ1-4, with 7 positions matching TRBD1. Trimming removed 4 bases from V and 8 bases from J; junction bases left unmatched: 14. Germline CDR1 and CDR2: SGDLS and YYNGEE. The CDR3 contains 16 residues. The CDR3, as DNA: TGTGCCAGCAGCCCCCCCGGGCAGGGGGGTGGGGAAAAACTGTTTTTT. Its protein product is CASSPPGQGGGEKLFF. Using reference TRBV9 and TRBJ1-4 for the parts outside the CDR3, the full variable domain is DSGVTQTPKHLITATGQRVTLRCSPRSGDLSVYWYQQSLDQGLQFLIQYYNGEERAKGNILERFSAQQFPDLHSELNLSSLELGDSALYFCASSPPGQGGGEKLFFGSGTQLSVL.

V gene TRBV5-4 combines with J gene TRBJ1-1; tentative D call: TRBD1 (5 bases). Germline CDR1 reads SGHNT; CDR2 reads YYREEE (reference sequence). The CDR3 is made up of 15 amino acids. Trimming removed 4 bases at V and 4 bases at J, with 17 bases between. CDR3 nucleotide sequence: TGTGCCAGCAGCCCGGACACCCGACTTCGCACTGAAGCTTTCTTT. It encodes CASSPDTRLRTEAFF.

The CDR3: CSVTYLGEQGAAFF. The DNA of the CDR3 is TGCAGCGTTACTTATTTGGGCGAGCAGGGTGCGGCTTTCTTT. The chain combines TRBV29-1 with TRBJ1-1, with a possible D match to TRBD1 (5 bases). The CDR3 contains 14 residues. Germline V gene sequence: CDR1 SQVTM, CDR2 ANQGSEA. V lost 5 bases to trimming and J lost 11 bases, with 24 bases between them. The full variable domain, its missing parts supplied by reference TRBV29-1 and TRBJ1-1, is SAVISQKPSRDICQRGTSLTIQCQVDSQVTMMFWYRQQPGQSLTLIATANQGSEATYESGFVIDKFPISRPNLTFSTLTVSNMSPEDSSIYLCSVTYLGEQGAAFFGQGTRLTVV.

This chain connects TRBV5-1 to TRBJ2-5; D not resolved. Germline lookup yields CDR1 SGHRS and CDR2 YFSETQ. The CDR3 runs to 12 residues. Trimming stripped 4 bases from V and 2 bases from J, with 6 bases between. CDR3 region: CASSRVQETQYF. Written as DNA, the CDR3 is TGCGCCAGCAGCCGGGTTCAAGAGACCCAGTACTTC.

This clone has just a few counts. This chain links TRBV7-9 with TRBJ2-7; D might be TRBD1 (5 bases). V gave up 3 bases and J gave up 5 bases, with 14 bases separating them. Germline V gives CDR1 SEHNR, CDR2 FQNEAQ (reference sequence). The CDR3 consists of 14 residues. The CDR3 reads CASSFSRVFDEQYF. The CDR3 nucleotides read TGTGCCAGCAGCTTTAGCAGGGTATTCGACGAGCAGTACTTC.

The rearrangement uses TRBV2 and TRBJ1-2; TRBD1 matches 9 bases. With 5 bases clipped from V and 7 bases from J, the junction kept 5 bases outside the gene matches. Germline lookup yields CDR1 SNHLY and CDR2 FYNNEI. This CDR3 has 13 residues. In nucleotides, the CDR3 is TGTGCCAGCAGTCCACAGGGGGCGAGTGGCTACACCTTC. The encoded protein is CASSPQGASGYTF.

The chain recombines TRBV4-3 with TRBJ1-2; 8 nucleotides line up with TRBD1. This CDR3 is 14 amino acids long. V lost 2 bases, J lost 6 bases, and 5 bases stayed unmatched. Looked up from germline, CDR1 is LGHNA and CDR2 is YSLEER. The CDR3: CASSQSQQGDGYTF. The CDR3 DNA reads TGCGCCAGCAGCCAATCCCAACAGGGGGATGGCTACACCTTC.

J is TRBJ1-5 and V is TRBV5-6; TRBD1 matches at 7 bases. The CDR3 spans 17 residues. In germline, CDR1 is SGHDT, CDR2 YYEEEE. V lost 4 bases and J lost 0; bases outside the gene matches: 10. The CDR3 spells CASSKGQSSYSNQPQHF. The CDR3 nucleotides read TGTGCCAGCAGCAAGGGACAGTCGAGCTATAGCAATCAGCCCCAGCATTTT.

This chain joins TRBV7-9 and TRBJ2-5; D possibly corresponds to TRBD2 (6 bases). Germline CDR1 reads SEHNR; CDR2 reads FQNEAQ (reference sequence). Trimming removed 5 bases at V and 13 bases at J, with 23 bases between. The CDR3 runs to 14 residues. In nucleotides, the CDR3 is TGTGCCAGCAGCCAGACGCTGGGACGGGGGAATCGGTACTTC. This encodes CASSQTLGRGNRYF.

The rearrangement joins TRBV5-1 to TRBJ2-5, with 8 bases aligning to TRBD2. The germline CDR1 and CDR2 sequences are SGHRS and YFSETQ. The CDR3 contains 18 residues. The V gene end was trimmed by 1 base and the J gene end by 0 bases; junction bases not matched to a gene: 11. The CDR3 protein is CASSLTWGRGGYQETQYF. In DNA, the CDR3 is TGCGCCAGCAGCTTGACCTGGGGTCGCGGGGGGTACCAAGAGACCCAGTACTTC.

The chain uses TRBV2 and TRBJ1-6; TRBD1 aligns across 9 bases. CDR1 and CDR2 (germline): SNHLY, FYNNEI. The V and J ends lost 11 bases and 5 bases, in that order; junction bases with no gene match: 4. This CDR3 comprises 13 residues. The DNA for the CDR3 is TGTGCCGGGGGACAGGGAAATAATTCACCCCTCCACTTT. Translated, it gives CAGGQGNNSPLHF.

As DNA, the CDR3 is TGTGCCAGCAGCTTGGATCAGGGGTCGGCTGGCTACACCTTC. Encoded protein: CASSLDQGSAGYTF. The chain recombines TRBV5-4 with TRBJ1-2, with a weak D call TRBD1 (6 bases). In germline, CDR1 is SGHNT, CDR2 YYREEE (reference sequence). The CDR3 sequence is 14 residues long. V lost 0 bases to trimming and J lost 7 bases, with 13 bases between them.

The chain joins TRBV14 to TRBJ2-1, with D possibly TRBD2 on 6 matching bases. CDR1 is SGHDN, CDR2 FVKESK, per germline. The ends were cut back, 4 bases at V and 4 bases at J, with 11 bases in the middle. CDR3 size: 14 residues. This CDR3 is CASSRGLGYNEQFF. For the CDR3, the DNA is TGTGCCAGCAGCCGGGGACTCGGTTACAATGAGCAGTTCTTC. Using reference TRBV14 and TRBJ2-1 for the parts outside the CDR3, the full variable domain is EAGVTQFPSHSVIEKGQTVTLRCDPISGHDNLYWYRRVMGKEIKFLLHFVKESKQDESGMPNNRFLAERTGGTYSTLKVQPAELEDSGVYFCASSRGLGYNEQFFGPGTRLTVL.

In its sample, this clone was seen once. V usage is TRBV12-5 and J usage is TRBJ2-7, with 10 bases fitting TRBD1. V trimming: 3 bases; J trimming: 5 bases; junction bases outside the gene matches: 4. CDR3 size: 14 residues. Per the germline V gene, CDR1 is LGHNT and CDR2 is FRNRAP. This CDR3 reads CASGLGDRGHEQYF. CDR3 nucleotide sequence: TGTGCTAGTGGTTTAGGGGACAGGGGCCACGAGCAGTACTTC. Combining the CDR3 with reference TRBV12-5 and TRBJ2-7 gives the whole variable domain DARVTQTPRHKVTEMGQEVTMRCQPILGHNTVFWYRQTMMQGLELLAYFRNRAPLDDSGMPKDRFSAEMPDATLATLKIQPSEPRDSAVYFCASGLGDRGHEQYFGPGTRLTVT.

The J gene is TRBJ1-5, the V gene TRBV30; a possible D gene is TRBD1 (6 bases). The germline V and J ends were trimmed by 3 bases and 4 bases, with 13 bases remaining between them. The V gene's germline CDR1 is GTSNPN and CDR2 SVGIG (reference sequence). The CDR3 sequence is 14 residues long. For the CDR3, the DNA is TGTGCCTGGAGCCTCGGGGGGGCGAATCAGCCCCAGCATTTT. Translation: CAWSLGGANQPQHF.

V and J are TRBV5-1 and TRBJ2-5; 7 bases align to TRBD1. V dropped 0 bases and J dropped 0; count of bases not matched to a gene: 8. The V gene's germline CDR1 is SGHRS and CDR2 YFSETQ. CDR3 length: 17 residues. The CDR3 bases are TGCGCCAGCAGCTTGGGAGAAGGGACAGCGTACCAAGAGACCCAGTACTTC. Its translation is CASSLGEGTAYQETQYF.

The J gene is TRBJ2-3, the V gene TRBV16; D is uncertain. The length of the CDR3 is 14 residues. V was pared by 2 bases and J by 2 bases, with 8 bases between. The germline V gene has CDR1 KGHSY and CDR2 FQNENV. CDR3 DNA sequence: TGTGCCAGCAGCCAACGGCGGAACACAGATACGCAGTATTTT. Amino acid sequence: CASSQRRNTDTQYF. Supplemented by reference TRBV16 and TRBJ2-3, the full variable domain reads GEEVAQTPKHLVRGEGQKAKLYCAPIKGHSYVFWYQQVLKNEFKFLISFQNENVFDETGMPKERFSAKCLPNSPCSLEIQATKLEDSAVYFCASSQRRNTDTQYFGPGTRLTVL.

This chain joins TRBV5-1 and TRBJ2-2, with 7 positions matching TRBD2. Germline values: CDR1 SGHRS, CDR2 YFSETQ. J gave up 5 bases and V 4 bases, and 5 bases lay outside the gene matches. This CDR3 is built from 14 residues. CDR3 protein: CASSVGGRTGELFF. The CDR3 DNA is TGCGCCAGCAGCGTCGGGGGGAGAACCGGGGAGCTGTTTTTT.

This clone has just a few counts. V is TRBV5-6 and J is TRBJ1-2; TRBD1 is a possible D gene (6 bases). Germline V gene sequence: CDR1 SGHDT, CDR2 YYEEEE. This CDR3 spans 14 amino acids. Trimming took 2 bases from V and 7 from J, leaving 15 bases between them. CDR3 sequence reads: CASSFTGRTLGYTF. The CDR3, as DNA: TGTGCCAGCAGCTTCACAGGGAGAACCCTTGGCTACACCTTC.

The sample holds one count of this clone. V and J are TRBV5-5 and TRBJ2-7, with D unclear. In germline, CDR1 is SGHKS, CDR2 YYEKEE (reference sequence). This CDR3 spans 15 amino acids. With 2 bases removed from V and 2 bases from J, the gap between germline ends came to 14 bases. This chain's CDR3 is CASSFTNLRAYEQYF. The DNA of the CDR3 is TGTGCCAGCAGCTTTACCAACTTACGGGCCTACGAGCAGTACTTC. Full variable domain (missing parts from reference TRBV5-5 and TRBJ2-7): DAGVTQSPTHLIKTRGQQVTLRCSPISGHKSVSWYQQVLGQGPQFIFQYYEKEERGRGNFPDRFSARQFPNYSSELNVNALLLGDSALYLCASSFTNLRAYEQYFGPGTRLTVT.

Only a few counts were recorded for this clone. The rearrangement uses TRBV7-2 and TRBJ2-7; a weak D match, TRBD1 (5 bases). The length of the CDR3 is 13 residues. V lost 0 bases, J lost 5 bases, and 8 bases lay in between. Per the germline V gene, CDR1 is SGHTA and CDR2 is FQGNSA. Here the CDR3 DNA reads TGTGCCAGCAGCTTAGCGCAGGGCCACGAGCAGTACTTC. It is translated as CASSLAQGHEQYF. The variable domain in full, completed from reference TRBV7-2 and TRBJ2-7, reads GAGVSQSPSNKVTEKGKDVELRCDPISGHTALYWYRQSLGQGLEFLIYFQGNSAPDKSGLPSDRFSAERTGGSVSTLTIQRTQQEDSAVYLCASSLAQGHEQYFGPGTRLTVT.

The rearrangement uses TRBV5-6 and TRBJ2-5; 11 nucleotides agree with TRBD1. The DNA end lines up better with TRBJ2-7; the J call may be wrong. Germline V lookup: CDR1 SGHDT, CDR2 YYEEEE. The CDR3 has 14 residues. The CDR3 sequence is CASSGTGGTDEQYF. In DNA form, the CDR3 reads TGTGCCAGCAGCGGGACAGGGGGTACTGACGAGCAGTACTTC.

J is TRBJ1-5 and V is TRBV5-4; D is uncertain. V was shortened by 1 base and J by 11 bases, with 10 bases between the two germline ends. Germline loops: CDR1 SGHNT, CDR2 YYREEE (reference sequence). This CDR3 comprises 12 residues. The CDR3 DNA reads as TGTGCCAGCAGCTTGTACGGGGAGGCCCAGCATTTT. Its protein is CASSLYGEAQHF.

The genes are TRBV11-3 and TRBJ2-1; 7 nucleotides align to TRBD1. Losses at the gene ends were 7 bases for V and 0 bases for J; bases not matched to a gene: 9. In germline, CDR1 is SGHNT, CDR2 YENEEA. This CDR3 is built from 16 residues. The CDR3 DNA sequence: TGTGCCAGCAACTCGGGGACAGTCAGCTCCTACAATGAGCAGTTCTTC. The encoded protein is CASNSGTVSSYNEQFF.

The table lists this clone with a few counts. V usage is TRBV7-9 and J usage is TRBJ2-1; D possibly corresponds to TRBD2 (5 bases). CDR3 length equals 15 residues. Germline values: CDR1 SEHNR, CDR2 FQNEAQ (reference sequence). The V and J ends lost 1 base and 3 bases respectively, with 10 bases between them. The CDR3 protein is CASSLELDIYNEQFF. The CDR3 coding sequence is TGTGCCAGCAGCTTAGAACTAGACATCTACAATGAGCAGTTCTTC.

CDR3 loop: CASSPRDLKHRGTEAFF. In DNA, the CDR3 is TGTGCCAGCTCACCACGCGACCTGAAGCACAGGGGGACTGAAGCTTTCTTT. The chain has TRBV18 and TRBJ1-1; 8 bases agree with TRBD1. Germline trimming cut 1 base from V and 5 bases from J; bases unmatched to any gene: 12. Germline V gene sequence: CDR1 KGHSH, CDR2 LQKENI. There are 17 residues in the CDR3.

As to this clone: The DNA is left out, because the CDR3 cannot be placed on it with certainty; the CDR3 is given as TCRdb lists it. This rearrangement joins TRBV5-4 to TRBJ2-5; TRBD1, the table's D call, lacks a check against the DNA. In germline, CDR1 is SGHNT, CDR2 YYREEE (reference sequence). The CDR3 is 17 residues long, counting both termini. CDR3 sequence: CASSSVDRGFFGETQYF.

This clone was seen a handful of times. V and J are TRBV12-5 and TRBJ1-1, with D maybe TRBD1 (5 bases). The V end lost 7 bases, the J end lost 1 base, and 10 bases lay between the germline ends. Germline assignment: CDR1 LGHNT and CDR2 FRNRAP. The CDR3 is 13 residues long. CDR3 DNA sequence: TGTGCTAGTGCCAGGGAGGAGAACACTGAAGCTTTCTTT. This encodes CASAREENTEAFF.

The chain uses TRBV27 and TRBJ2-2; possibly TRBD1 for D (6 bases). Trimming shortened V by 7 bases and J by 6 bases, and 15 bases separated the two germline ends. Germline lookup yields CDR1 MNHEY and CDR2 SMNVEV (reference sequence). The CDR3 runs 14 residues. The CDR3 sequence: CASTLQGVAGELFF. Here the CDR3 DNA reads TGTGCCAGCACCCTACAGGGAGTTGCCGGGGAGCTGTTTTTT.